This T cell receptor beta chain came from a study of OX40 agonist ivuxolimab in advanced cancers. Study-level results: With doses of 0.1 to 3.0 mg/kg, CD4+ and CD8+ blood T cells had undergone clonal expansion by week 6. Normalized T-cell clonal expansion was also low in some nonresponders.

Profiling relied on immunoSEQ multiplex PCR, and the TCRdb table lists in-frame clones only, not all of them. The sample includes approximately 82,000 clones, 88% of them seen just once. Turning to this clone: What it recognizes is unknown.

The germline CDR1 and CDR2 sequences are SGHNT and YENEEA. The CDR3 is 13 amino acids. V lost 5 bases and J 6 bases, leaving 14 bases between the germline ends. The TCR originated in an adult with an advanced solid tumor such as melanoma, head and neck, liver or kidney cancer. The chain uses TRBV11-3 and TRBJ2-7, with TRBD2 as a possible D gene (5 bases). The material sequenced was CD4+ or CD8+ T cells sorted from blood, taken in a trial of the OX40 agonist ivuxolimab. The CDR3 DNA follows: TGTGCCAGCAGCAGAACTAGAAACGGCGAGCAGTACTTC. Amino acid sequence: CASSRTRNGEQYF.